This T cell receptor beta chain was sequenced for a study of blood T cell repertoires in COVID-19. About the study: Spain, Italy and the United States supplied samples that represented acute and convalescent COVID-19. The cDNA or gDNA used as material had been derived from T cells, B-cell-depleted T cells, or PBMCs.

Germline lookup yields CDR1 MNHNY and CDR2 SVGAGI (reference sequence). V gave up 5 bases and J gave up 3 bases; unmatched junction bases: 10. The CDR3 contains 17 residues. Authors' data handling: Reference gene primers were amplified, and this amplification served to estimate nucleated cell counts. Sequenced by immunoSEQ multiplex PCR; TCRdb stores in-frame clones only, minus some. V, J and clone size are those of that table, while D and trimming were read from the DNA. Of more than 250,000 clones detected, 80% to 90% appear once; the ten largest clones hold roughly 1.2%. The chain couples TRBV6-6 to TRBJ1-5; 10 nucleotides line up with TRBD1. Sample: peripheral blood. The receptor was isolated from a woman between 45 and 60 years old with acute or convalescent COVID-19. This CDR3 reads CASSRLGQGRTNQPQHF. The CDR3 bases are TGTGCCAGCAGTCGACTGGGACAGGGGAGGACCAATCAGCCCCAGCATTTT.